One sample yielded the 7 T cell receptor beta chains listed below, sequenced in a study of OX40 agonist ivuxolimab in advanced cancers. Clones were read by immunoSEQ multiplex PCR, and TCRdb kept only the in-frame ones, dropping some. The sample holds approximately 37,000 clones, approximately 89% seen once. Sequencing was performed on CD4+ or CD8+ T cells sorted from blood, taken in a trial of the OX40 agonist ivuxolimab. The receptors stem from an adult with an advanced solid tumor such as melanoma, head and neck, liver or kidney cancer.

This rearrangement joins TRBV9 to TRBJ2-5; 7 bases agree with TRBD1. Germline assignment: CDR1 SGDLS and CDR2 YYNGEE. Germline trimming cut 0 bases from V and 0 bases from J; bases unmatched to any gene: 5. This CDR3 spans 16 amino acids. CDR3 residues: CASSVEQGTYQETQYF. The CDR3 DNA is TGTGCCAGCAGCGTAGAACAGGGGACCTACCAAGAGACCCAGTACTTC.

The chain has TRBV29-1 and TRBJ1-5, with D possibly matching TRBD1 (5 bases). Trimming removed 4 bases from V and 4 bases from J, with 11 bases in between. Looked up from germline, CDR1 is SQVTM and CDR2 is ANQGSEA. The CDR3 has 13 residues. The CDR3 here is CSVAQGSNQPQHF. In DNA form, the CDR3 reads TGCAGCGTTGCCCAGGGATCAAATCAGCCCCAGCATTTT.

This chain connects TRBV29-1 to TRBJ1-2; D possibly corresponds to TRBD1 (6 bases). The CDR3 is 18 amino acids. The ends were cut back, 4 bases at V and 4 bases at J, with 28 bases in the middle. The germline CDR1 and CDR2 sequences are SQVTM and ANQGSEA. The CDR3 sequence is CSVGVPSLGQYPGYGYTF. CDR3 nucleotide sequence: TGCAGCGTTGGAGTTCCCAGCCTCGGACAGTATCCTGGCTATGGCTACACCTTC.

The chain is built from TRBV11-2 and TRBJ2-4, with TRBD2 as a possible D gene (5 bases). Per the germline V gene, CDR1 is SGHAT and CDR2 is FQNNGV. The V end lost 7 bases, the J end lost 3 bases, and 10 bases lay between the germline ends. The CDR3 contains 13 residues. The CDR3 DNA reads TGTGCCAGCACCCGTGGGAGCAAAAACATTCAGTACTTC. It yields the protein CASTRGSKNIQYF.

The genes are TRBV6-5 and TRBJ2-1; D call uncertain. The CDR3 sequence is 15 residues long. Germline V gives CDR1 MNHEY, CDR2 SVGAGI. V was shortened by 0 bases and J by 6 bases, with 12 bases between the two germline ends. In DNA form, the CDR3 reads TGTGCCAGCAGTTACTCGAGTACGGGTGGCAATGAGCAGTTCTTC. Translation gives CASSYSSTGGNEQFF.

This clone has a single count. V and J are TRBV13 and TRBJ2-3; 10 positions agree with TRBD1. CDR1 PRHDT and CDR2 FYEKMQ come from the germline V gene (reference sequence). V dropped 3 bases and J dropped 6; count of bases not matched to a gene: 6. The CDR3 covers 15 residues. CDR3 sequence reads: CASSLSGTGEDTQYF. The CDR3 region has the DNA TGTGCCAGCAGCTTGTCCGGGACAGGGGAGGATACGCAGTATTTT.

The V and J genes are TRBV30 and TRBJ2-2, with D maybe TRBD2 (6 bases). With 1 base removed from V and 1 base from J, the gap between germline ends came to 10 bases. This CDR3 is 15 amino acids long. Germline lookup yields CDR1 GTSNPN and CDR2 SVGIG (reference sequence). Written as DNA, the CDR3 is TGTGCCTGGAGTGCCGGGACTCGGAACACCGGGGAGCTGTTTTTT. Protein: CAWSAGTRNTGELFF.